A single sample gave rise to the 19 T cell receptor beta chains below, sequenced in a study of cytomegalovirus exposure and HLA in healthy donors. 60 Vbeta and 13 Jbeta primers were used in PCR. The repertoire was sequenced with immunoSEQ multiplex PCR; TCRdb's copy has only in-frame clones and lacks some. Here the sample spans 200,000 to 250,000 clones, about 74% being singletons. Sequencing was done on a sample of PBMCs. The receptors were gathered from a woman in her 30s in good health and CMV-seronegative.

The CDR3 loop is CASRPQGDRGYGYTF. The CDR3 bases are TGTGCCAGTAGGCCCCAAGGGGACAGGGGGTATGGCTACACCTTC. The chain joins TRBV19 to TRBJ1-2; 11 bases fit TRBD1. The CDR3 has 15 residues. Germline loops: CDR1 LNHDA, CDR2 SQIVND (reference sequence). V dropped 6 bases and J dropped 5; count of bases not matched to a gene: 8.

The genes are TRBV4-1 and TRBJ1-2, with 9 bases that match TRBD1. CDR3 length: 16 amino acids. The ends lost 0 bases at V and 3 bases at J; junction bases unmatched: 5. Germline values: CDR1 MGHRA, CDR2 YSYEKL. The CDR3 spells CASSQDPGTGYYGYTF. CDR3 DNA: TGCGCCAGCAGCCAAGATCCAGGGACAGGGTACTATGGCTACACCTTC.

The rearrangement links TRBV6-1 to TRBJ2-1; 14 bases are shared with TRBD2. Germline assignment: CDR1 MNHNS and CDR2 SASEGT. J was trimmed by 9 bases and V by 4 bases; bases with no gene match: 5. CDR3 length equals 15 residues. Here the CDR3 reads CASSAGLAGGLEQFF. CDR3 nucleotide sequence: TGTGCCAGCAGTGCCGGACTAGCGGGAGGTCTTGAGCAGTTCTTC.

The rearrangement links TRBV10-3 to TRBJ2-5; D call uncertain. Germline values: CDR1 ENHRY, CDR2 SYGVKD. The CDR3 is 14 amino acids. V lost 1 base and J lost 1, with 7 bases in between. CDR3 in DNA: TGTGCCATCAGTGAGTGGTTAGCCCAAGAGACCCAGTACTTC. It codes for CAISEWLAQETQYF.

This clone was recorded a few times. The chain has TRBV10-3 and TRBJ1-2; D uncertain. Trimming stripped 11 bases from V and 8 bases from J, with 18 bases between. This CDR3 comprises 12 residues. Germline CDR1 is ENHRY and CDR2 is SYGVKD. DNA for the CDR3: TGTGCCTCCCGAGTGAAGGGAGAGGGCTACACCTTC. Protein sequence: CASRVKGEGYTF.

CDR3 in amino acids: CASSDLTKNTGELFF. The DNA for the CDR3 is TGTGCCAGCAGTGATTTGACTAAGAACACCGGGGAGCTGTTTTTT. J is TRBJ2-2 and V is TRBV25-1; perhaps TRBD2 as D (5 bases). The CDR3 is 15 residues long. The germline V gene encodes CDR1 MGHDK and CDR2 SYGVNS. V dropped 3 bases and J dropped 1 base, with 9 bases sitting between them. The variable domain in full, with the rest retrieved from reference TRBV25-1 and TRBJ2-2, is EADIYQTPRYLVIGTGKKITLECSQTMGHDKMYWYQQDPGMELHLIHYSYGVNSTEKGDLSSESTVSRIRTEHFPLTLESARPSHTSQYLCASSDLTKNTGELFFGEGSRLTVL.

The V call is TRBV5-6, the J call TRBJ2-3; 11 nucleotides match TRBD2. Trimming removed 0 bases from V and 2 bases from J; junction bases left unmatched: 5. Germline values: CDR1 SGHDT, CDR2 YYEEEE. CDR3 size: 17 residues. The DNA for the CDR3 is TGTGCCAGCAGCTTGGCCCCGGGACTAGCGGTCACAGATACGCAGTATTTT. Encoded protein: CASSLAPGLAVTDTQYF.

The V gene is TRBV4-1, the J gene TRBJ2-3, with 9 nucleotides matching TRBD1. The junction had 17 bases not matched to a gene; V was cut back by 4 bases and J by 3 bases. The CDR3 is 19 amino acids. Per the germline V gene, CDR1 is MGHRA and CDR2 is YSYEKL. DNA for the CDR3: TGCGCCAGCAGCCTTTGGAAGCACAGGGGGCAATTGCGGACAGATACGCAGTATTTT. Amino acid sequence: CASSLWKHRGQLRTDTQYF.

The CDR3 DNA reads TGTGCCAGCAGCCAACTAGAGACCGGGGAGCTGTTTTTT. This gives the protein CASSQLETGELFF. The chain employs TRBV4-2 and TRBJ2-2, with no clear D. This CDR3 spans 13 amino acids. Trimming took 2 bases from V and 5 from J, leaving 6 bases between them. Germline V lookup: CDR1 LGHNA, CDR2 YNFKEQ.

This chain links TRBV5-1 with TRBJ2-1; 10 nucleotides match TRBD2. Unmatched junction bases numbered 13, after V lost 4 bases and J lost 9 bases. Per the germline V gene, CDR1 is SGHRS and CDR2 is YFSETQ. CDR3 length: 16 residues. The CDR3 loop reads CASSLLGAGGWSEQFF. CDR3 DNA sequence: TGCGCCAGCAGCCTTCTGGGAGCGGGAGGGTGGAGTGAGCAGTTCTTC. The complete variable domain, with remaining parts taken from reference TRBV5-1 and TRBJ2-1, reads KAGVTQTPRYLIKTRGQQVTLSCSPISGHRSVSWYQQTPGQGLQFLFEYFSETQRNKGNFPGRFSGRQFSNSRSEMNVSTLELGDSALYLCASSLLGAGGWSEQFFGPGTRLTVL.

This chain's CDR3 is CASSPTSGGYSTDTQYF. CDR3 sequence (DNA): TGTGCCAGCAGCCCAACTTCGGGGGGATATAGCACAGATACGCAGTATTTT. The chain joins TRBV7-9 to TRBJ2-3; 7 nucleotides align to TRBD2. Losses at the gene ends were 5 bases for V and 0 bases for J; bases not matched to a gene: 11. Germline CDR1 reads SEHNR; CDR2 reads FQNEAQ (reference sequence). The CDR3 sequence is 17 residues long.

The CDR3: CASSSLADTDTQYF. In nucleotides, the CDR3 is TGTGCCAGCTCATCCCTAGCGGACACAGATACGCAGTATTTT. The chain links TRBV18 to TRBJ2-3, with 7 bases fitting TRBD2. Germline CDR1 reads KGHSH; CDR2 reads LQKENI. V shed 5 bases, J shed 2 bases, and the junction held 4 bases outside the gene matches. The CDR3 totals 14 residues.

This clone was found a few times. The chain recombines TRBV6-1 with TRBJ1-2; possibly TRBD1 for D (5 bases). The germline V and J ends were trimmed by 0 bases and 2 bases, with 13 bases remaining between them. CDR3 length equals 16 residues. Per the germline V gene, CDR1 is MNHNS and CDR2 is SASEGT. CDR3 in DNA: TGTGCCAGCAGTGAAGCGCACCTAACAGGAAACTATGGCTACACCTTC. It encodes CASSEAHLTGNYGYTF.

This clone was counted between two and nine times. The gene calls are TRBV5-5 and TRBJ1-4, with 9 bases that match TRBD1. J gave up 5 bases and V 4 bases, and 6 bases lay outside the gene matches. The CDR3 sequence is 15 residues long. CDR1 is SGHKS and CDR2 is YYEKEE in the germline V gene (reference sequence). The CDR3 bases are TGTGCCAGCAGCCAGCTCGGGACAGGGAATGAAAAACTGTTTTTT. Translated, it gives CASSQLGTGNEKLFF.

In this sample, this clone turned up once. The V call is TRBV7-2, the J call TRBJ2-1; 8 bases are a match to TRBD2. Germline CDR1 reads SGHTA; CDR2 reads FQGNSA. The CDR3 is made up of 15 amino acids. Trimming removed 5 bases from V and 7 bases from J; junction bases left unmatched: 10. In DNA form, the CDR3 reads TGTGCCAGCAGCATCTCAGCGGGAGTGTTTAATGAGCAGTTCTTC. Its translation: CASSISAGVFNEQFF.

For the CDR3, the DNA is TGTGCCTGGAGACGAGGGGGCAGCGAAGCTTTCTTT. It translates to CAWRRGGSEAFF. The V call is TRBV30, the J call TRBJ1-1, with 7 positions matching TRBD1. This CDR3 region has 12 residues. Trimming at V came to 3 bases and at J to 8 bases, leaving 6 bases not matched to a gene. Germline V gene sequence: CDR1 GTSNPN, CDR2 SVGIG (reference sequence).

This clone was detected only a few times. Other DNA variants within this sample encode the same CDR3. V usage is TRBV4-1 and J usage is TRBJ2-7, with 9 bases that match TRBD2. This CDR3 has 16 residues. Germline V lookup: CDR1 MGHRA, CDR2 YSYEKL. Trimming removed 0 bases from V and 3 bases from J; junction bases left unmatched: 6. The CDR3 loop is CASSQDLLAGRYEQYF. In nucleotides, the CDR3 is TGCGCCAGCAGCCAAGATCTGCTAGCGGGGCGCTACGAGCAGTACTTC.

This clone was counted a single time. This CDR3 reads CASGIIAYQPQHF. The CDR3 DNA is TGTGCCAGCGGGATCATAGCGTATCAGCCCCAGCATTTT. The J gene is TRBJ1-5, the V gene TRBV6-5; D remains ambiguous. Looked up from germline, CDR1 is MNHEY and CDR2 is SVGAGI. Trimming cost V 8 bases and J 5 bases, with 13 bases left between them. CDR3 length equals 13 residues.

The rearrangement uses TRBV14 and TRBJ1-4; D might be TRBD1 (5 bases). Germline V lookup: CDR1 SGHDN, CDR2 FVKESK. The CDR3 totals 15 residues. V lost 2 bases and J lost 2, with 9 bases in between. CDR3 nucleotide sequence: TGTGCCAGCAGCCAACGGGGGACGACTAATGAAAAACTGTTTTTT. This codes for CASSQRGTTNEKLFF.